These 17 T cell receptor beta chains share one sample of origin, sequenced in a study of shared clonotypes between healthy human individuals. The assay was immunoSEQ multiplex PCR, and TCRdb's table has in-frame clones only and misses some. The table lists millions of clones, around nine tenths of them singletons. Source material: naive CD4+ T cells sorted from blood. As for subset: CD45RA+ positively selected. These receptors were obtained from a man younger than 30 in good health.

The CDR3 DNA sequence: TGCGCCAGCAGCTTGACTACTAGCGGACGGGACAATGAGCAGTTCTTC. Translating gives CASSLTTSGRDNEQFF. The chain employs TRBV5-1 and TRBJ2-1; 8 bases match TRBD2. This CDR3 has 16 amino acids. Germline CDR1 and CDR2: SGHRS and YFSETQ. Germline trimming cut 1 base from V and 5 bases from J; bases unmatched to any gene: 8.

CDR3 in amino acids: CASSAQWTGGGNSPLHF. The CDR3 DNA reads TGTGCCAGCAGTGCCCAGTGGACAGGGGGCGGCAATTCACCCCTCCACTTT. The rearrangement joins TRBV2 to TRBJ1-6; 11 bases align to TRBD1. The CDR3 covers 17 residues. The V gene's germline CDR1 is SNHLY and CDR2 FYNNEI. The J segment lost 7 bases and the V segment lost 4 bases, leaving 9 bases of the junction unmatched.

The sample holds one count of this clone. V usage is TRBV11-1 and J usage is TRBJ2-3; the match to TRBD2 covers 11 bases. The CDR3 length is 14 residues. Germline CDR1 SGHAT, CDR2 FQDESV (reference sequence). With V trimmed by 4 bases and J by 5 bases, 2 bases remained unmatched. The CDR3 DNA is TGTGCCAGCAGCTCCGGACTAGCGGGAGATACGCAGTATTTT. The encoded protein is CASSSGLAGDTQYF. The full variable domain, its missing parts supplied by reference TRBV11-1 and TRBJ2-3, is EAEVAQSPRYKITEKSQAVAFWCDPISGHATLYWYRQILGQGPELLVQFQDESVVDDSQLPKDRFSAERLKGVDSTLKIQPAELGDSAMYLCASSSGLAGDTQYFGPGTRLTVL.

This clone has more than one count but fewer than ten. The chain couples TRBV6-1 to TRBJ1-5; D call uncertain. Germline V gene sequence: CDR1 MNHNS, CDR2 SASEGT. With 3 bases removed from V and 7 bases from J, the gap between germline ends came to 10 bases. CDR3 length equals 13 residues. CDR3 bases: TGTGCCAGCAGTGATGGGTCTTGGCAGCCCCAGCATTTT. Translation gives CASSDGSWQPQHF.

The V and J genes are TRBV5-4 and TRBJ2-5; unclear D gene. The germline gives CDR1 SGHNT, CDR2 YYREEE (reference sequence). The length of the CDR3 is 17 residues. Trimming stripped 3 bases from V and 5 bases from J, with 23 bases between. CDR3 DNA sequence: TGTGCCAGCAGCTCAGCAGGAGTGGATATTGGTATGGAGACCCAGTACTTC. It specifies CASSSAGVDIGMETQYF.

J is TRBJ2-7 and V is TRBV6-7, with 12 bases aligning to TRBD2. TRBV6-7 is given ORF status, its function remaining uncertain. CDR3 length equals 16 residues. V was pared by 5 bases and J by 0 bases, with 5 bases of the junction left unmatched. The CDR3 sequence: CASSRGTSGYSYEQYF. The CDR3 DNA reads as TGTGCCAGCAGTAGAGGGACTAGCGGGTACTCCTACGAGCAGTACTTC.

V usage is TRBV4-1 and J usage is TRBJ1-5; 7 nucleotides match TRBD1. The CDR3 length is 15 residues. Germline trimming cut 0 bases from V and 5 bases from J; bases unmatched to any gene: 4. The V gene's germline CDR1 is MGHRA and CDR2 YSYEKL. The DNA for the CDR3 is TGCGCCAGCAGCCAAGAAGACAGGGTCGATCAGCCCCAGCATTTT. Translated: CASSQEDRVDQPQHF.

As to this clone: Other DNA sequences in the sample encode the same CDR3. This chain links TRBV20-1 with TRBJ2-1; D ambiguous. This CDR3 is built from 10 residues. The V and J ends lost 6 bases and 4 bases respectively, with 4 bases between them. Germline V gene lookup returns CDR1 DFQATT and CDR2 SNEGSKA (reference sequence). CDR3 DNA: TGCAGTGCCCGGTACAATGAGCAGTTCTTC. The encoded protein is CSARYNEQFF.

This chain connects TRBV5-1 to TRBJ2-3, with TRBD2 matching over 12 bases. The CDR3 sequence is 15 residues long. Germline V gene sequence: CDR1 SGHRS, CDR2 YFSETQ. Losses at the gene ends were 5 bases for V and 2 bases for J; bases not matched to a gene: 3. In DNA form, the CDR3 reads TGCGCCAGCAGTCGGACTAGCGGGATCACAGATACGCAGTATTTT. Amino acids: CASSRTSGITDTQYF. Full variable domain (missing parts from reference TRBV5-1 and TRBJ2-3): KAGVTQTPRYLIKTRGQQVTLSCSPISGHRSVSWYQQTPGQGLQFLFEYFSETQRNKGNFPGRFSGRQFSNSRSEMNVSTLELGDSALYLCASSRTSGITDTQYFGPGTRLTVL.

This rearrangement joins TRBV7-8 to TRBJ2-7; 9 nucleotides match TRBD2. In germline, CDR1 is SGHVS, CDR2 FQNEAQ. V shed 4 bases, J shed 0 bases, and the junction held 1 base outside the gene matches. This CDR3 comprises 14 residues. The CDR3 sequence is CASSWTSDSYEQYF. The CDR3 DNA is TGTGCCAGCAGCTGGACTAGCGACTCCTACGAGCAGTACTTC.

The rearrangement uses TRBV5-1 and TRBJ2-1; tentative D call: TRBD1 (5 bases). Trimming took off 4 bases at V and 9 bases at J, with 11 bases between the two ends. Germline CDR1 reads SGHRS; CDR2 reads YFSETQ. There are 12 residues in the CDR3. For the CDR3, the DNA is TGCGCCAGCAGCAAAAATAGGGGTGAGCAGTTCTTC. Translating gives CASSKNRGEQFF.

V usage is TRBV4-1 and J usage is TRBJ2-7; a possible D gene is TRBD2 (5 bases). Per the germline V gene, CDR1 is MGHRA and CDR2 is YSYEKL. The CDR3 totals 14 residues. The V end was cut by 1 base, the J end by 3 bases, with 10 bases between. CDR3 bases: TGCGCCAGCAGCCAAGTGTTACGGGACTACGAGCAGTACTTC. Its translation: CASSQVLRDYEQYF.

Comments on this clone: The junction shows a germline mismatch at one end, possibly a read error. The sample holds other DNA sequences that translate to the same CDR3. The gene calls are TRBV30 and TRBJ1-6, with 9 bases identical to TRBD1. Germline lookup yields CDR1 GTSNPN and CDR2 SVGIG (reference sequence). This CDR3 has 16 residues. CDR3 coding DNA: TGTGCCTGGAGTGTAGGAGGGACAGGGTTTAATTCGCCCCTCCACTTT. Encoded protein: CAWSVGGTGFNSPLHF. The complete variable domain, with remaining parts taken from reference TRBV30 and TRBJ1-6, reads SQTIHQWPATLVQPVGSPLSLECTVEGTSNPNLYWYRQAAGRGLQLLFYSVGIGQISSEVPQNLSASRPQDRQFILSSKKLLLSDSGFYLCAWSVGGTGFNSPLHFGNGTRLTVT.

The CDR3, as DNA: TGTGCCAGCAGTTACGCCGGTCCCGGGGATCAGTATTTT. Encoded protein: CASSYAGPGDQYF. J is TRBJ2-3 and V is TRBV6-5; possibly TRBD2 for D (5 bases). The ends were cut back, 2 bases at V and 12 bases at J, with 15 bases in the middle. Germline values: CDR1 MNHEY, CDR2 SVGAGI. There are 13 residues in the CDR3.

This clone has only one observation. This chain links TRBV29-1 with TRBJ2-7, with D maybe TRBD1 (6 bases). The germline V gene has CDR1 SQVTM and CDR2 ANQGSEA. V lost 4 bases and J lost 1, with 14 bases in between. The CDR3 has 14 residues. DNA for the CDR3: TGCAGCGTTGTATGGACAGTCAATTCCTACGAGCAGTACTTC. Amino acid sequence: CSVVWTVNSYEQYF.

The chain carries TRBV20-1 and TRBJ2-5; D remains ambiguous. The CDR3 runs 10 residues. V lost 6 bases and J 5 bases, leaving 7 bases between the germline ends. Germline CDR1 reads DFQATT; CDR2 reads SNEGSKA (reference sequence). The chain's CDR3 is CSAQWETQYF. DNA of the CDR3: TGCAGTGCCCAATGGGAGACCCAGTACTTC.

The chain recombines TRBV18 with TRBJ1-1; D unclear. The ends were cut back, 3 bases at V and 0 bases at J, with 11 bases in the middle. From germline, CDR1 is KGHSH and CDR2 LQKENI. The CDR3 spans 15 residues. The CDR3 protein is CASSPTVPMNTEAFF. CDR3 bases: TGTGCCAGCTCACCCACCGTACCTATGAACACTGAAGCTTTCTTT.